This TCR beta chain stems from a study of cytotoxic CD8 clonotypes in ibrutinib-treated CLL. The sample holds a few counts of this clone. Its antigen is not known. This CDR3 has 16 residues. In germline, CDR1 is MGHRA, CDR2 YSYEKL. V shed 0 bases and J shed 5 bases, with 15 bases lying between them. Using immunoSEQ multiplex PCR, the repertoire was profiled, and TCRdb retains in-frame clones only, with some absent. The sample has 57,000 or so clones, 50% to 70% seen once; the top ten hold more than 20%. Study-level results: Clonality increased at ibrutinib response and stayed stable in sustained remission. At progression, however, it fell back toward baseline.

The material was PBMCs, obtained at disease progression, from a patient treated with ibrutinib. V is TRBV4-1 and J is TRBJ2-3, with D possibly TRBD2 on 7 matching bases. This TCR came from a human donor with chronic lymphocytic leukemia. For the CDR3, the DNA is TGCGCCAGCAGCCAAGATAGGGGGGGGGCCGTAGATACGCAGTATTTT. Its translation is CASSQDRGGAVDTQYF.